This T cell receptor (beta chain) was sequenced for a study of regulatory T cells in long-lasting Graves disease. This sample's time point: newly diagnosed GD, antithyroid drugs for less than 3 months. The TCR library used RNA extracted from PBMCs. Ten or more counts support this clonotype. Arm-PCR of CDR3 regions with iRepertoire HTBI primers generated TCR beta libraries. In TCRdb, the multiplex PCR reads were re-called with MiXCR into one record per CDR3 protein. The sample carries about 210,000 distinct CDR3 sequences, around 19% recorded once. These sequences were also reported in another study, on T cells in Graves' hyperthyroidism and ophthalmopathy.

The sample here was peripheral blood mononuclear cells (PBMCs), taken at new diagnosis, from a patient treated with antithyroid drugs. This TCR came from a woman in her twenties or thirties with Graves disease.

The CDR3 nucleotides read TGTGCCAGCAGTTTTCCCCGGCGGGAGCCCAAAAACATTCAGTACTTC. Protein product: CASSFPRREPKNIQYF. V is TRBV28 and J is TRBJ2-4; TRBD2 matches at 7 bases. J was trimmed by 2 bases and V by 3 bases; bases with no gene match: 7. Germline V gene lookup returns CDR1 MDHEN and CDR2 SYDVKM. This CDR3 is built from 16 residues.